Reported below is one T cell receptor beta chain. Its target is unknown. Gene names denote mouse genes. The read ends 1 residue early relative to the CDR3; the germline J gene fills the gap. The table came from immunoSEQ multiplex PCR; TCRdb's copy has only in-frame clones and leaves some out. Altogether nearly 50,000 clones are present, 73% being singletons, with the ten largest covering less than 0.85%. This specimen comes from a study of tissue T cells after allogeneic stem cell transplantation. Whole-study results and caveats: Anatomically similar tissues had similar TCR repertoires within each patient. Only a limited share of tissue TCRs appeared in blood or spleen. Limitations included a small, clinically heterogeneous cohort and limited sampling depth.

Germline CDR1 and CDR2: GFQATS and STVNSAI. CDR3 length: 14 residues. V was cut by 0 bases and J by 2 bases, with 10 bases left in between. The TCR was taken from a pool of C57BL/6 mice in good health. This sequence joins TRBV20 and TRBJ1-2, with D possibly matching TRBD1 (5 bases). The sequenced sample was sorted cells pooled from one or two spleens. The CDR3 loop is CGARDHRRNSDYTF. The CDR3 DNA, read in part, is TGTGGTGCTAGGGATCACAGGAGGAACTCCGACTACACC.